Described below is a single T cell receptor beta chain sequence and its context. What it binds is not known. The data were obtained in a study of T-cell memory formation after mild COVID-19. Overall study findings and caveats: Contracting CD8+ clones were enriched in EMRA, CD4+ mainly in CM and EM.

Researchers used 5'RACE with constant-segment primers to make TCR alpha and TCR beta cDNA libraries that carry sample barcodes and UMIs. TCRdb processed the 5' RACE reads anew with MiXCR; each CDR3 protein has one entry. The sample yields about 130,000 distinct CDR3 sequences, about 15% seen once. The receptor comes from a man between 18 and 29 years old who had mild COVID-19 (a few samples of this study predate the infection). Cell type and time point are not known. Sequencing used PBMCs or a T cell subset sorted from them (not recorded which).

The CDR3 DNA is TGTGCCAGCAGCCAACAGGGGGACGTGCCTGAAGCTTTCTTT. Amino acid sequence: CASSQQGDVPEAFF. The J gene is TRBJ1-1, the V gene TRBV6-6, with 8 positions matching TRBD1. V trimming: 6 bases; J trimming: 6 bases; junction bases outside the gene matches: 9. The CDR3 has 14 amino acids. CDR1 MNHNY and CDR2 SVGAGI come from the germline V gene (reference sequence).